A single count supports the clone carrying this T cell receptor beta chain. The data originate from a study of blood T cell repertoires in COVID-19. Across the whole study: Some COVID-19 samples were acute and others convalescent; all came from the United States, Italy and Spain. Sources were T cells, B-cell-depleted T cells, or PBMCs; the material itself was cDNA or gDNA.

The protocol was immunoSEQ multiplex PCR, while the TCRdb copy is restricted to in-frame clones and leaves out a portion. The sample comprises tens of thousands of clones, nearly 90% of which are singletons, and roughly 4.9% rests with the top ten. This CDR3 spans 15 amino acids. V lost 4 bases, J lost 9 bases, and 19 bases lay in between. CDR1 SGHTA and CDR2 FQGTGA come from the germline V gene. The receptor was derived from an elderly woman with active COVID-19. V and J are TRBV7-3 and TRBJ2-1; D may be TRBD2 (6 bases). The sample taken for sequencing was peripheral blood. The CDR3 sequence: CASSSTPTRASEQFF. In nucleotides, the CDR3 is TGTGCCAGCAGCTCCACCCCGACTAGGGCCAGTGAGCAGTTCTTC.